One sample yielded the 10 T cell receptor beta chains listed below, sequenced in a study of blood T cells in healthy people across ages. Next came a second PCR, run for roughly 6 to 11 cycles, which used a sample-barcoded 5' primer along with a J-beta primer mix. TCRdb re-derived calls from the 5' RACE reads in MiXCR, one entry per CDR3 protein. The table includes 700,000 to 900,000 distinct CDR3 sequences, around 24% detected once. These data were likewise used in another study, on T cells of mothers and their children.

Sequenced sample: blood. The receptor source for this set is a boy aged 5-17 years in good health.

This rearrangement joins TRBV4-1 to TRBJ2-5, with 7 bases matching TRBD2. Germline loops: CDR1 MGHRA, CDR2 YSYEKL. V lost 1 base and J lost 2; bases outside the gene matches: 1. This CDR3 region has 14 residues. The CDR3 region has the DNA TGCGCCAGCAGCCAAGGGGAGGGGCAAGAGACCCAGTACTTC. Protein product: CASSQGEGQETQYF.

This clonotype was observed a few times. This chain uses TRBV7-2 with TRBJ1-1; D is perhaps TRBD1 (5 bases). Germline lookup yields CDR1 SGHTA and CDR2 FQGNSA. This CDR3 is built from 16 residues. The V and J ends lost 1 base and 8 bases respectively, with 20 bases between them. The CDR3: CASSLGSYTGNREAFF. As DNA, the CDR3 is TGTGCCAGCAGCTTAGGGTCGTACACAGGAAATCGGGAAGCTTTCTTT. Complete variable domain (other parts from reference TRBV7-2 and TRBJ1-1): GAGVSQSPSNKVTEKGKDVELRCDPISGHTALYWYRQSLGQGLEFLIYFQGNSAPDKSGLPSDRFSAERTGGSVSTLTIQRTQQEDSAVYLCASSLGSYTGNREAFFGQGTRLTVV.

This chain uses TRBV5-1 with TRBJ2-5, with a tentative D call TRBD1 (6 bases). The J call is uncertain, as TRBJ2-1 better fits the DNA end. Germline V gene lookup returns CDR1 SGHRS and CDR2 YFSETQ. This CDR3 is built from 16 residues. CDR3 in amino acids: CASSPGRTAIISEQFF. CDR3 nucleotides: TGCGCCAGCAGTCCCGGAAGGACAGCCATTATTAGTGAGCAGTTCTTC.

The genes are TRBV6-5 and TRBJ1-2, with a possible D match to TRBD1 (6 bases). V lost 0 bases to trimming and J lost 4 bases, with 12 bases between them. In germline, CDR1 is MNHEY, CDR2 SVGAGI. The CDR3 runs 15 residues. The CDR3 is CASSYSSQGSYGYTF. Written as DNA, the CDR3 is TGTGCCAGCAGTTACTCGAGTCAGGGGAGCTATGGCTACACCTTC.

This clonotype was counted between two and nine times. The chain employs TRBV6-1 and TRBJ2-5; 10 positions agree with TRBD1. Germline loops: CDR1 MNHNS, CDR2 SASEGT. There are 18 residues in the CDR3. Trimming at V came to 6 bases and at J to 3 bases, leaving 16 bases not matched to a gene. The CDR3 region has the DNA TGTGCCAGCAGACCCGAGACAGGGGGCAACTCGTGGAAAGAGACCCAGTACTTC. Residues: CASRPETGGNSWKETQYF.

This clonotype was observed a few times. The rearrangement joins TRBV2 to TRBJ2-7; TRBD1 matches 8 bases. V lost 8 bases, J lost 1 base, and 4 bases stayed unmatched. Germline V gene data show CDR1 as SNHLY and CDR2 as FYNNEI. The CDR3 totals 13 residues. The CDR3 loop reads CASETGGSYEQYF. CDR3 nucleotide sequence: TGTGCCAGCGAAACAGGGGGGTCCTACGAGCAGTACTTC.

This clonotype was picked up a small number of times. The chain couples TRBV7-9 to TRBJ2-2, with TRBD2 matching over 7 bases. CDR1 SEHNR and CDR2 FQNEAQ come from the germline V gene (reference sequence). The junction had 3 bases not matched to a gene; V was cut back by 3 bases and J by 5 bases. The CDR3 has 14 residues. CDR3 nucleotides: TGTGCCAGCAGCTTTGGAGCGGGAACCGGGGAGCTGTTTTTT. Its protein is CASSFGAGTGELFF.

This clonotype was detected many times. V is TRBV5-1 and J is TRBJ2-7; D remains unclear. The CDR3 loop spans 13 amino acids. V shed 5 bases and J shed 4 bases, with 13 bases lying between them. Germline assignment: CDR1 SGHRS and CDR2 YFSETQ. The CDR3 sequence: CASRPDTHYEQYF. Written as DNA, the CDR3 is TGCGCCAGCAGACCAGACACCCATTACGAGCAGTACTTC.

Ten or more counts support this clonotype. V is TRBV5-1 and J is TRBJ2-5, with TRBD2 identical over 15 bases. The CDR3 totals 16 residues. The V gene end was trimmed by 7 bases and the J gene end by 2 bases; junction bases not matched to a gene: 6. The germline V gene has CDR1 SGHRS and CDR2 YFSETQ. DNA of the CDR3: TGCGCCAGCGGAGGACTAGCGGGGGGGCGACAAGAGACCCAGTACTTC. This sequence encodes CASGGLAGGRQETQYF.

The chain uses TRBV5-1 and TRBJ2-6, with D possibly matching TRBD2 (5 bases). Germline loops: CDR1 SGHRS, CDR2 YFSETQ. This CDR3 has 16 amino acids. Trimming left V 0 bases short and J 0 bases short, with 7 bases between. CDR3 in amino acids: CASSLVANSGANVLTF. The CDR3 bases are TGCGCCAGCAGCTTGGTAGCGAACTCTGGGGCCAACGTCCTGACTTTC.